Presented here are 25 T cell receptor beta chains from one specimen sequenced in a study of shared clonotypes between healthy human individuals. Clones were sequenced by immunoSEQ multiplex PCR, and TCRdb holds only the in-frame ones, with some missing. This repertoire shows 2 million to 2.5 million clones, just over 90% found once; its top ten account for 0.35% to 0.5%. The source material was naive CD4+ T cells from PBMCs. Subset: CD45RA+ positively selected. The receptors here all came from a man younger than 35 in good health. Some clones in this sample may be carry-over from other donors' samples.

This chain uses TRBV11-2 with TRBJ1-3; perhaps TRBD1 as D (6 bases). CDR3 size: 16 residues. Trimming took off 1 base at V and 3 bases at J, with 13 bases between the two ends. CDR1 is SGHAT, CDR2 FQNNGV, per germline. The CDR3 sequence: CASSLVITGNGNTIYF. In DNA, the CDR3 is TGTGCCAGCAGCTTAGTAATAACAGGGAATGGAAACACCATATATTTT. The complete variable domain, with remaining parts taken from reference TRBV11-2 and TRBJ1-3, reads EAGVAQSPRYKIIEKRQSVAFWCNPISGHATLYWYQQILGQGPKLLIQFQNNGVVDDSQLPKDRFSAERLKGVDSTLKIQPAKLEDSAVYLCASSLVITGNGNTIYFGEGSWLTVV.

The gene calls are TRBV6-5 and TRBJ2-1, with D unresolved. V lost 5 bases, J lost 6 bases, and 14 bases lay in between. Germline CDR1 reads MNHEY; CDR2 reads SVGAGI. The CDR3 extends over 14 amino acids. The CDR3 region has the DNA TGTGCCAGCAGTCTCCGACTGGGGTTCAATGAGCAGTTCTTC. This sequence encodes CASSLRLGFNEQFF.

On this clone itself: This same CDR3 is encoded by further DNA sequences in the sample. CDR3 region: CASSLAGGRVEQYF. The CDR3 DNA follows: TGTGCCAGCAGTTTAGCGGGAGGTCGGGTCGAGCAGTACTTC. The chain recombines TRBV5-4 with TRBJ2-7; 10 nucleotides match TRBD2. The V segment lost 5 bases and the J segment 6 bases; nucleotides outside the gene matches: 8. The CDR3 is 14 amino acids. Per germline, CDR1 SGHNT and CDR2 YYREEE (reference sequence).

The genes are TRBV2 and TRBJ1-2, with D tentatively TRBD1 (6 bases). The CDR3 runs to 13 residues. Germline V CDR1 and CDR2: SNHLY, FYNNEI. The V end lost 2 bases, the J end lost 8 bases, and 12 bases lay between the germline ends. CDR3 protein: CASSEQGIGGYTF. CDR3 DNA: TGTGCCAGCAGTGAACAGGGGATAGGGGGCTACACCTTC.

The chain is built from TRBV9 and TRBJ1-5; D call uncertain. CDR3 length: 13 residues. Germline values: CDR1 SGDLS, CDR2 YYNGEE. The V and J ends lost 1 base and 6 bases respectively, with 8 bases between them. The CDR3: CASSVQPAQPQHF. CDR3 nucleotide sequence: TGTGCCAGCAGCGTACAGCCGGCTCAGCCCCAGCATTTT.

In the case of this clone: Distinct nucleotide sequences in the sample also encode this CDR3. The gene calls are TRBV5-8 and TRBJ1-4; D is unclear. Trimming removed 4 bases from V and 7 bases from J, with 5 bases in between. This CDR3 is built from 11 residues. Per the germline V gene, CDR1 is SGHTS and CDR2 is YDEGEE. The CDR3 spells CASSLFEKLFF. The CDR3 bases are TGTGCCAGCAGCCTCTTTGAAAAACTGTTTTTT. Looking up the rest from reference TRBV5-8 and TRBJ1-4 gives the full variable domain: EAGVTQSPTHLIKTRGQQATLRCSPISGHTSVYWYQQALGLGLQFLLWYDEGEERNRGNFPPRFSGRQFPNYSSELNVNALELEDSALYLCASSLFEKLFFGSGTQLSVL.

The chain couples TRBV7-2 to TRBJ1-2; possibly TRBD1 for D (5 bases). The CDR3 length is 15 residues. V was clipped by 2 bases and J by 7 bases, with 17 bases between them. Germline CDR1 and CDR2: SGHTA and FQGNSA. The CDR3 reads CASSLTTTGRGGYTF. In DNA, the CDR3 is TGTGCCAGCAGCTTAACTACAACGGGAAGGGGTGGCTACACCTTC.

This clone was seen a single time. This sample also contains other DNA sequences that code for the same CDR3. This chain links TRBV4-2 with TRBJ2-3, with 12 nucleotides matching TRBD2. Looked up from germline, CDR1 is LGHNA and CDR2 is YNFKEQ. The J segment lost 6 bases and the V segment lost 1 base, leaving 8 bases of the junction unmatched. The length of the CDR3 is 17 residues. The CDR3 spells CASSQGLAGGPGDTQYF. CDR3 in DNA: TGTGCCAGCAGCCAAGGGCTAGCGGGGGGGCCGGGGGATACGCAGTATTTT.

In its sample, this clone was seen a few times. The chain employs TRBV4-2 and TRBJ1-1; D is perhaps TRBD1 (5 bases). Germline V gene data show CDR1 as LGHNA and CDR2 as YNFKEQ. V was pared by 4 bases and J by 1 base, with 13 bases between. The CDR3 has 15 residues. The CDR3 DNA is TGTGCCAGCAGCCGTATGGGGACGGCGAACACTGAAGCTTTCTTT. Protein: CASSRMGTANTEAFF.

The chain has TRBV7-5 and TRBJ2-7; no check of the table's D call, TRBD2, against the DNA was made. TRBV7-5 constitutes a pseudogene. The CDR3 runs to 22 residues. The CDR3 DNA reads TGTGCCAGAAGCTTAGTCGGTAGCGGGAGGGCCGGTTTATGCCTCGATGGCTACGAGCAGTACTTC. It translates to CARSLVGSGRAGLCLDGYEQYF.

This chain connects TRBV19 to TRBJ2-1; 10 nucleotides match TRBD1. Germline-derived CDR1 and CDR2 are LNHDA and SQIVND (reference sequence). This CDR3 has 14 amino acids. The J segment lost 10 bases and the V segment lost 5 bases, leaving 8 bases of the junction unmatched. The DNA for the CDR3 is TGTGCCAGTAGTCCCCAAGACAGGGGGCAAGAGCAGTTCTTC. Translated, it gives CASSPQDRGQEQFF.

This clone has just one count. J is TRBJ2-1 and V is TRBV7-3; 7 bases are shared with TRBD2. The CDR3 spans 15 residues. Germline lookup yields CDR1 SGHTA and CDR2 FQGTGA. V gave up 5 bases and J gave up 5 bases; unmatched junction bases: 9. The CDR3 loop is CASSPTPSGHNEQFF. The CDR3 DNA is TGTGCCAGCAGCCCAACACCTAGCGGACACAATGAGCAGTTCTTC.

The rearrangement uses TRBV27 and TRBJ1-5, with TRBD1 matching 8 bases. The J segment lost 1 base and the V segment lost 5 bases, leaving 10 bases of the junction unmatched. The CDR3 spans 17 residues. Germline V lookup: CDR1 MNHEY, CDR2 SMNVEV (reference sequence). CDR3 sequence reads: CASSNDRGRGSNQPQHF. The CDR3 nucleotides read TGTGCCAGCAGTAATGACAGGGGCAGAGGGAGCAATCAGCCCCAGCATTTT.

The rearrangement links TRBV6-5 to TRBJ2-7; tentatively, D is TRBD1 (5 bases). Looked up from germline, CDR1 is MNHEY and CDR2 is SVGAGI. Trimming left V 6 bases short and J 1 base short, with 13 bases between. The CDR3 is 14 residues long. CDR3 in DNA: TGTGCCAGCAGCATCTCGACAGCATCCTACGAGCAGTACTTC. Protein: CASSISTASYEQYF.

The chain links TRBV28 to TRBJ2-7, with 12 positions matching TRBD2. The germline gives CDR1 MDHEN, CDR2 SYDVKM. The CDR3 loop spans 15 amino acids. Losses at the gene ends were 5 bases for V and 4 bases for J; bases not matched to a gene: 6. CDR3 DNA sequence: TGTGCCAGCAGTACCTCTAGCGGGAGGGGGTACGAGCAGTACTTC. Its translation is CASSTSSGRGYEQYF. The variable domain in full, completed from reference TRBV28 and TRBJ2-7, reads DVKVTQSSRYLVKRTGEKVFLECVQDMDHENMFWYRQDPGLGLRLIYFSYDVKMKEKGDIPEGYSVSREKKERFSLILESASTNQTSMYLCASSTSSGRGYEQYFGPGTRLTVT.

The chain recombines TRBV25-1 with TRBJ1-1, with D uncertain. Trimming took off 8 bases at V and 5 bases at J, with 18 bases between the two ends. The germline gives CDR1 MGHDK, CDR2 SYGVNS. The CDR3 length is 14 residues. CDR3 sequence (DNA): TGTGCCAGCGCCTCCGACACCCGGGGAACTGAAGCTTTCTTT. Its protein product is CASASDTRGTEAFF.

The V gene is TRBV30, the J gene TRBJ1-1, with D possibly TRBD1 on 6 matching bases. CDR3 length equals 12 residues. The germline V gene has CDR1 GTSNPN and CDR2 SVGIG (reference sequence). The V and J ends lost 2 bases and 14 bases respectively, with 18 bases between them. The CDR3 loop is CAWSSPTGRSFF. In nucleotides, the CDR3 is TGTGCCTGGAGTTCCCCTACAGGGAGGAGCTTCTTT.

A word on this clone: The sample contains more than one DNA sequence encoding this CDR3. The CDR3 nucleotides are TGTGCCAGCCGGGGGCCTAGCAATCAGCCCCAGCATTTT. Amino acid sequence: CASRGPSNQPQHF. The chain has TRBV2 and TRBJ1-5, with D tentatively TRBD1 (6 bases). With 8 bases removed from V and 0 bases from J, the gap between germline ends came to 8 bases. The CDR3 is 13 amino acids. Germline CDR1 reads SNHLY; CDR2 reads FYNNEI.

A note on this clone: This specimen includes other DNA sequences encoding the same CDR3. This rearrangement joins TRBV2 to TRBJ1-4, with D possibly matching TRBD1 (6 bases). The CDR3 has 13 residues. With 4 bases removed from V and 8 bases from J, the gap between germline ends came to 11 bases. Germline loops: CDR1 SNHLY, CDR2 FYNNEI. The CDR3 region is CASSGQGNEKLFF. In DNA, the CDR3 is TGTGCCAGCAGTGGCCAGGGGAACGAAAAACTGTTTTTT.

V and J are TRBV6-5 and TRBJ2-7; TRBD2 matches at 7 bases. The germline gives CDR1 MNHEY, CDR2 SVGAGI. This CDR3 region has 14 residues. With V trimmed by 4 bases and J by 1 base, 4 bases remained unmatched. CDR3 in amino acids: CASSLPSGSYEQYF. In nucleotides, the CDR3 is TGTGCCAGCAGTTTGCCTAGCGGTTCCTACGAGCAGTACTTC.

This clone came up once. V and J are TRBV5-1 and TRBJ1-3; D gene ambiguous. CDR3 length: 14 residues. The ends were cut back, 6 bases at V and 0 bases at J, with 10 bases in the middle. CDR1 is SGHRS and CDR2 is YFSETQ in the germline V gene. As DNA, the CDR3 is TGCGCCAGCAAGGATTCCTCCTCTGGAAACACCATATATTTT. Translating it yields CASKDSSSGNTIYF.

This clone was detected once. Other DNA sequences in this sample translate to the same CDR3. V and J are TRBV7-3 and TRBJ2-7, with a weak D call TRBD2 (6 bases). The V and J ends lost 2 bases and 2 bases respectively, with 10 bases between them. Germline CDR1 is SGHTA and CDR2 is FQGTGA. The CDR3 runs 14 residues. CDR3 region: CASSLGGDPYEQYF. CDR3 in DNA: TGTGCCAGCAGCTTAGGAGGGGACCCCTACGAGCAGTACTTC.

This chain joins TRBV28 and TRBJ2-1, with TRBD1 matching over 9 bases. This CDR3 is built from 18 residues. The junction had 10 bases not matched to a gene; V was cut back by 1 base and J by 3 bases. The germline gives CDR1 MDHEN, CDR2 SYDVKM. The DNA of the CDR3 is TGTGCCAGCAGTTTATCTTATTCCGGGACAGGGTTCTACAATGAGCAGTTCTTC. Translated, it gives CASSLSYSGTGFYNEQFF.

The chain combines TRBV27 with TRBJ2-1, with 10 bases identical to TRBD2. Germline lookup yields CDR1 MNHEY and CDR2 SMNVEV (reference sequence). V lost 2 bases, J lost 2 bases, and 12 bases stayed unmatched. The CDR3 covers 19 residues. The CDR3 spells CASSLAGLAGVKAYNEQFF. In DNA form, the CDR3 reads TGTGCCAGCAGTTTAGCAGGTCTAGCGGGAGTAAAGGCCTACAATGAGCAGTTCTTC.

This chain connects TRBV6-1 to TRBJ2-3, with TRBD2 matching 9 bases. CDR1 and CDR2 from the germline V gene are MNHNS and SASEGT. This CDR3 is 18 amino acids long. J was trimmed by 0 bases and V by 2 bases; bases with no gene match: 9. CDR3 DNA sequence: TGTGCCAGCAGTGAAACAATCGGACTAGCGTGGAGCACAGATACGCAGTATTTT. This encodes CASSETIGLAWSTDTQYF.